The 32 T cell receptor beta chains listed next were all sequenced from one sample in a study of T cells after yellow fever vaccination. TCRdb passed the 5' RACE reads through MiXCR, listing each CDR3 protein once. The sample shows about 340,000 distinct CDR3 sequences, under 15% of them seen only once. The specimen comprised CD4+ T cells sorted from PBMCs, sampled 15 days after the yellow fever booster vaccination. Receptors originate from a man younger than 35 who received the YFV17D yellow fever vaccine.

The chain uses TRBV12-3 or TRBV12-4 and TRBJ2-1; D remains unclear. Trimming cost V 7 bases and J 3 bases, with 13 bases left between them. The CDR3 consists of 14 residues. The CDR3 coding sequence is TGTGCCAGCAACCTACAGCGCGACTACAATGAGCAGTTCTTC. Translated, it gives CASNLQRDYNEQFF.

The DNA for the CDR3 is TGTGCCAGCTCACGTGAGCCCACAGATACGCAGTATTTT. This codes for CASSREPTDTQYF. The chain employs TRBV18 and TRBJ2-3; no definite D call. Germline CDR1 reads KGHSH; CDR2 reads LQKENI. The V end was cut by 4 bases, the J end by 2 bases, with 7 bases between. This CDR3 has 13 residues.

The chain carries TRBV19 and TRBJ2-7; possibly TRBD1 for D (6 bases). Deletions cut 3 bases from V and 3 bases from J, with 9 bases between. The germline V gene has CDR1 LNHDA and CDR2 SQIVND (reference sequence). The CDR3 extends over 13 amino acids. CDR3 in DNA: TGTGCCAGTAGTATGTGGGGGCGCTACGAGCAGTACTTC. It codes for CASSMWGRYEQYF.

This clonotype has a handful of counts. This chain connects TRBV13 to TRBJ1-2, with 7 positions matching TRBD1. Per the germline V gene, CDR1 is PRHDT and CDR2 is FYEKMQ (reference sequence). After removal of 4 bases from V and 12 bases from J, the junction contained 8 bases not matched to a gene. This CDR3 has 12 amino acids. Here the CDR3 reads CASSSLGGAHTF. The DNA for the CDR3 is TGTGCCAGCAGCTCTCTAGGGGGCGCGCACACCTTC.

This clonotype was found a few times. The chain has TRBV9 and TRBJ2-2; TRBD2 matches 8 bases. Germline loops: CDR1 SGDLS, CDR2 YYNGEE. The V segment lost 4 bases and the J segment 4 bases; nucleotides outside the gene matches: 12. The CDR3 is 17 residues long. The CDR3 DNA is TGTGCCAGCAGCCCATTTCAATCCGGGGGGGGCACCGGGGAGCTGTTTTTT. It yields the protein CASSPFQSGGGTGELFF.

This clonotype was counted only a few times. The chain uses TRBV12-3 or TRBV12-4 and TRBJ1-5; 9 bases are a match to TRBD1. The CDR3 is made up of 15 amino acids. V dropped 5 bases and J dropped 6; count of bases not matched to a gene: 8. This CDR3 is CASSPGTGFGQPQHF. The CDR3 nucleotides read TGTGCCAGCAGTCCCGGGACAGGGTTTGGTCAGCCCCAGCATTTT.

The V and J genes are TRBV3-1 and TRBJ1-6, with TRBD1 matching over 8 bases. CDR3 length equals 16 residues. From germline, CDR1 is LGHDT and CDR2 YNNKEL (reference sequence). V trimming: 0 bases; J trimming: 9 bases; junction bases outside the gene matches: 7. As DNA, the CDR3 is TGTGCCAGCAGCCAAGACCCCCAGGGGGCGGGTTCACCCCTCCACTTT. Translating gives CASSQDPQGAGSPLHF.

The gene calls are TRBV12-3 or TRBV12-4 and TRBJ2-2, with D tentatively TRBD1 or TRBD2 (5 bases each). V was trimmed by 2 bases and J by 0 bases, leaving 7 bases between them. CDR3 length: 15 amino acids. CDR3 DNA: TGTGCCAGCAGTTTATTGGGGGCGAACACCGGGGAGCTGTTTTTT. Its translation is CASSLLGANTGELFF.

This rearrangement joins TRBV29-1 to TRBJ2-5; the D is unclear. The CDR3 is made up of 10 amino acids. V lost 7 bases to trimming and J lost 4 bases, with 7 bases between them. Germline CDR1 SQVTM, CDR2 ANQGSEA. The CDR3 nucleotides are TGCAGCGGAAGGGTAGAGACCCAGTACTTC. It yields the protein CSGRVETQYF.

The chain links TRBV6-6 to TRBJ2-1; a possible D gene is TRBD2 (6 bases). Trimming pared 10 bases from V and 3 bases from J, leaving 16 bases between. Germline V gene lookup returns CDR1 MNHNY and CDR2 SVGAGI (reference sequence). This CDR3 contains 14 residues. CDR3 region: CATLSGGSYNEQFF. The CDR3 bases are TGTGCCACCCTAAGTGGGGGGAGCTACAATGAGCAGTTCTTC.

This clonotype was detected only a few times. The chain links TRBV5-6 to TRBJ2-7, with D perhaps TRBD2 (5 bases). The CDR3 spans 13 residues. The V gene lost 7 bases and the J gene lost 2 bases, with 13 bases spanning the gap. Germline V lookup: CDR1 SGHDT, CDR2 YYEEEE. For the CDR3, the DNA is TGTGCCAGCGGGCCCGGGGAGACCTACGAGCAGTACTTC. Protein product: CASGPGETYEQYF.

This clonotype came up a few times. The CDR3, as DNA: TGCAGTGCTAGAGATATTGACGGGGGTCGAACCCAGTACTTC. Translation: CSARDIDGGRTQYF. The J gene is TRBJ2-5, the V gene TRBV20-1, with D possibly being TRBD2 (6 bases). Trimming left V 0 bases short and J 8 bases short, with 16 bases between. The germline CDR1 and CDR2 sequences are DFQATT and SNEGSKA (reference sequence). This CDR3 region has 14 residues.

This clonotype has more than one count but fewer than ten. This sequence joins TRBV5-1 and TRBJ2-6; D remains unclear. Germline V lookup: CDR1 SGHRS, CDR2 YFSETQ. The CDR3 runs to 17 residues. V lost 4 bases and J 1 base, leaving 15 bases between the germline ends. The CDR3 nucleotides read TGCGCCAGCAGCCCTCTCCCGGCTGGGTCTGGGGCCAACGTCCTGACTTTC. Encoded protein: CASSPLPAGSGANVLTF. Filled out from reference TRBV5-1 and TRBJ2-6, the complete variable domain reads KAGVTQTPRYLIKTRGQQVTLSCSPISGHRSVSWYQQTPGQGLQFLFEYFSETQRNKGNFPGRFSGRQFSNSRSEMNVSTLELGDSALYLCASSPLPAGSGANVLTFGAGSRLTVL.

This clonotype was seen repeatedly, ten times or more. The chain joins TRBV5-6 to TRBJ2-1; TRBD1 agrees at 7 bases. Germline V CDR1 and CDR2: SGHDT, YYEEEE. The CDR3 sequence is 16 residues long. The V and J ends lost 3 bases and 2 bases, in that order; junction bases with no gene match: 8. In DNA form, the CDR3 reads TGTGCCAGCAGCTCCCGGGGACAGTTCCCCTACAATGAGCAGTTCTTC. Amino acids: CASSSRGQFPYNEQFF. The variable domain in full, with the rest retrieved from reference TRBV5-6 and TRBJ2-1, is DAGVTQSPTHLIKTRGQQVTLRCSPKSGHDTVSWYQQALGQGPQFIFQYYEEEERQRGNFPDRFSGHQFPNYSSELNVNALLLGDSALYLCASSSRGQFPYNEQFFGPGTRLTVL.

V is TRBV24-1 and J is TRBJ1-5; D is undetermined. V was pared by 4 bases and J by 11 bases, with 17 bases between. Germline V gives CDR1 KGHDR, CDR2 SFDVKD. This CDR3 region has 14 residues. In DNA form, the CDR3 reads TGTGCCACCAGTGACGCCGAAACCAATCCGGCCCAGCATTTT. It codes for CATSDAETNPAQHF.

The chain uses TRBV27 and TRBJ1-5; weak D call: TRBD1 (5 bases). Germline V lookup: CDR1 MNHEY, CDR2 SMNVEV (reference sequence). V dropped 1 base and J dropped 3 bases, with 13 bases sitting between them. There are 16 residues in the CDR3. The CDR3 spells CASSLWGGRNNQPQHF. As DNA, the CDR3 is TGTGCCAGCAGTTTATGGGGCGGACGGAACAATCAGCCCCAGCATTTT.

This clonotype was detected many times. J is TRBJ2-2 and V is TRBV2; a possible D gene is TRBD1 (6 bases). The CDR3 contains 15 residues. Germline V gives CDR1 SNHLY, CDR2 FYNNEI. V was shortened by 4 bases and J by 0 bases, with 9 bases between the two germline ends. The CDR3 region has the DNA TGTGCCAGCAGTGGACAGGCAGCGAACACCGGGGAGCTGTTTTTT. This codes for CASSGQAANTGELFF.

The V and J genes are TRBV20-1 and TRBJ2-3, with a tentative D call TRBD2 (7 bases). The CDR3 contains 17 residues. Germline V gene sequence: CDR1 DFQATT, CDR2 SNEGSKA (reference sequence). V lost 0 bases, J lost 3 bases, and 19 bases lay in between. Here the CDR3 reads CSARDILRGGVTDTQYF. In DNA form, the CDR3 reads TGCAGTGCTAGAGATATTCTCAGGGGAGGGGTGACAGATACGCAGTATTTT.

This clonotype showed up many times. This chain connects TRBV24-1 to TRBJ2-2; tentatively, D is TRBD1 (6 bases). This CDR3 spans 16 amino acids. Germline values: CDR1 KGHDR, CDR2 SFDVKD. V lost 2 bases, J lost 6 bases, and 15 bases lay in between. CDR3 amino acids: CATSDSQGKNAGELFF. The CDR3 DNA is TGTGCCACCAGTGATTCCCAGGGGAAAAACGCCGGGGAGCTGTTTTTT.

The chain combines TRBV6-1 with TRBJ1-3; D might be TRBD1 (6 bases). The V and J ends lost 0 bases and 2 bases respectively, with 11 bases between them. The CDR3 is made up of 16 amino acids. Germline CDR1 and CDR2: MNHNS and SASEGT. The CDR3 region is CASSEAQQGPGNTIYF. CDR3 bases: TGTGCCAGCAGTGAAGCGCAACAGGGACCTGGAAACACCATATATTTT.

This clonotype was seen a handful of times. The chain links TRBV15 to TRBJ1-5; D is undetermined. CDR3 length: 11 residues. Germline loops: CDR1 LNHNV, CDR2 YYDKDF (reference sequence). V lost 3 bases, J lost 11 bases, and 8 bases lay in between. Written as DNA, the CDR3 is TGTGCCACCAGCAGGATGGGAGCCCAGCATTTT. Protein product: CATSRMGAQHF.

Only a few counts were recorded for this clonotype. The rearrangement links TRBV7-3 to TRBJ2-1; no firm D call. CDR3 size: 13 residues. CDR1 is SGHTA and CDR2 is FQGTGA in the germline V gene. V lost 3 bases and J 5 bases, leaving 8 bases between the germline ends. The CDR3 loop is CASSFGLNNEQFF. For the CDR3, the DNA is TGTGCCAGCAGCTTTGGCCTAAACAATGAGCAGTTCTTC.

The J gene is TRBJ2-7, the V gene TRBV5-5; no clear D. The CDR3 contains 14 residues. CDR1 is SGHKS, CDR2 YYEKEE, per germline (reference sequence). The ends were cut back, 2 bases at V and 3 bases at J, with 12 bases in the middle. The CDR3 protein is CASSFPGRHYEQYV. CDR3 DNA sequence: TGTGCCAGCAGCTTCCCTGGCAGACACTACGAGCAGTACGTC.

This clonotype occurred many times. The J gene is TRBJ2-5, the V gene TRBV2; no clear D. V dropped 1 base and J dropped 5 bases, with 8 bases sitting between them. The CDR3 extends over 13 amino acids. Germline lookup yields CDR1 SNHLY and CDR2 FYNNEI. In nucleotides, the CDR3 is TGTGCCAGCAGTGAAGGGACCGGGGAGACCCAGTACTTC. Amino acid sequence: CASSEGTGETQYF.

The CDR3 loop is CASSEQWDSPLHF. DNA of the CDR3: TGTGCCAGCAGTGAACAGTGGGATTCACCCCTCCACTTT. This chain links TRBV6-1 with TRBJ1-6, with unresolved D. Trimming pared 2 bases from V and 8 bases from J, leaving 7 bases between. The germline gives CDR1 MNHNS, CDR2 SASEGT. The length of the CDR3 is 13 residues.

The V call is TRBV7-2, the J call TRBJ2-3; 9 bases map to TRBD2. Trimming took 3 bases from V and 4 from J; bases not matched to a gene: 5. This CDR3 has 15 amino acids. CDR1 is SGHTA, CDR2 FQGNSA, per germline. DNA for the CDR3: TGTGCCAGCAGCTTGCGGGGGGGCCCAGCAGATACGCAGTATTTT. Protein: CASSLRGGPADTQYF.

This clonotype occurred a few times. The genes are TRBV6-5 and TRBJ2-2; D remains unclear. This CDR3 is built from 15 residues. Germline V gene sequence: CDR1 MNHEY, CDR2 SVGAGI. Trimming stripped 8 bases from V and 4 bases from J, with 17 bases between. For the CDR3, the DNA is TGTGCCAGCGTCATGGTAGTTTTTAGCACCGGGGAGCTGTTTTTT. As protein: CASVMVVFSTGELFF.

This clonotype turned up a few times. The V call is TRBV5-6, the J call TRBJ1-5, with TRBD1 as a possible D gene (5 bases). Germline V lookup: CDR1 SGHDT, CDR2 YYEEEE. V was pared by 0 bases and J by 3 bases, with 10 bases between. The CDR3 spans 15 residues. The CDR3 nucleotides are TGTGCCAGCAGCTTGGCAGGGCTTCTCAATCAGCCCCAGCATTTT. Its protein product is CASSLAGLLNQPQHF. The full variable domain, its missing parts supplied by reference TRBV5-6 and TRBJ1-5, is DAGVTQSPTHLIKTRGQQVTLRCSPKSGHDTVSWYQQALGQGPQFIFQYYEEEERQRGNFPDRFSGHQFPNYSSELNVNALLLGDSALYLCASSLAGLLNQPQHFGDGTRLSIL.

V usage is TRBV11-2 and J usage is TRBJ2-3; D gene unclear. V was pared by 0 bases and J by 6 bases, with 7 bases between. Germline V gives CDR1 SGHAT, CDR2 FQNNGV. The CDR3 consists of 13 residues. The DNA of the CDR3 is TGTGCCAGCAGCTTAGATAGTGGGGATACGCAGTATTTT. Its translation is CASSLDSGDTQYF.

In its sample, this clonotype was seen a few times. The chain combines TRBV3-1 with TRBJ1-2; D is undetermined. The V and J ends lost 2 bases and 7 bases respectively, with 11 bases between them. This CDR3 region has 13 residues. Germline CDR1 is LGHDT and CDR2 is YNNKEL (reference sequence). DNA of the CDR3: TGTGCCAGCAGCCAACCAGAGACGTCTGGCTACACCTTC. Its translation: CASSQPETSGYTF. Variable domain in full (rest from reference TRBV3-1 and TRBJ1-2): DTAVSQTPKYLVTQMGNDKSIKCEQNLGHDTMYWYKQDSKKFLKIMFSYNNKELIINETVPNRFSPKSPDKAHLNLHINSLELGDSAVYFCASSQPETSGYTFGSGTRLTVV.

This clonotype was found many times. The chain recombines TRBV18 with TRBJ2-5; 8 bases match TRBD1. The ends lost 2 bases at V and 1 base at J; junction bases unmatched: 3. Germline V gene lookup returns CDR1 KGHSH and CDR2 LQKENI. This CDR3 has 15 amino acids. The CDR3 sequence: CASSPSDRAQETQYF. In DNA, the CDR3 is TGTGCCAGCTCACCATCGGACAGGGCCCAAGAGACCCAGTACTTC.

This chain's CDR3 is CSARRAGGLRATEAFF. In DNA, the CDR3 is TGCAGTGCTAGACGCGCAGGGGGTTTGCGGGCGACTGAAGCTTTCTTT. The V gene is TRBV20-1, the J gene TRBJ1-1; 7 bases map to TRBD1. The length of the CDR3 is 16 residues. CDR1 and CDR2 from the germline V gene are DFQATT and SNEGSKA (reference sequence). J lost 5 bases, V lost 2 bases, and 14 bases had no gene match.